One sample yielded the 7 T cell receptor beta chains listed below, sequenced in a study of CD4+ T cells in melanoma. The assay was immunoSEQ multiplex PCR, and TCRdb's table has in-frame clones only and misses some. Here the sample spans fewer than 15,000 clones, approximately 62% being singletons. The sample consisted of cells from a culture (not recorded whether cultured in vitro). The receptor set was obtained from a human donor with melanoma.

This sequence joins TRBV2 and TRBJ2-7; 7 positions match TRBD1. The CDR3 covers 13 residues. Unmatched junction bases numbered 6, after V lost 10 bases and J lost 0 bases. CDR1 and CDR2 (germline): SNHLY, FYNNEI. The DNA of the CDR3 is TGTGCCACTACACAGGGGAACTCCTACGAGCAGTACTTC. Translating it yields CATTQGNSYEQYF.

This clone was observed a handful of times. This sequence joins TRBV4-1 and TRBJ1-2; unclear D gene. V gave up 1 base and J gave up 8 bases, with 11 bases separating them. This CDR3 has 13 residues. Germline CDR1 is MGHRA and CDR2 is YSYEKL. Written as DNA, the CDR3 is TGCGCCAGCAGCCAAGCCGTGACTAGCGGCTACACCTTC. It yields the protein CASSQAVTSGYTF.

V gene TRBV2 combines with J gene TRBJ2-5, with 11 bases identical to TRBD2. Looked up from germline, CDR1 is SNHLY and CDR2 is FYNNEI. The CDR3 spans 15 residues. The ends lost 5 bases at V and 5 bases at J; junction bases unmatched: 7. The CDR3: CASSQTSGEGETQYF. CDR3 nucleotides: TGTGCCAGCAGTCAGACTAGCGGGGAGGGGGAGACCCAGTACTTC.

Only a few counts were recorded for this clone. The CDR3 is CAIHALAGRNEQFF. In nucleotides, the CDR3 is TGTGCCATCCACGCACTAGCGGGGCGTAATGAGCAGTTCTTC. This sequence joins TRBV10-3 and TRBJ2-1, with 10 bases identical to TRBD2. CDR1 is ENHRY, CDR2 SYGVKD, per germline. CDR3 size: 14 residues. Losses at the gene ends were 8 bases for V and 7 bases for J; bases not matched to a gene: 8.

This chain joins TRBV6-1 and TRBJ2-7, with D possibly being TRBD1 or TRBD2 (5 bases each). V lost 7 bases to trimming and J lost 1 base, with 17 bases between them. CDR3 size: 15 residues. In germline, CDR1 is MNHNS, CDR2 SASEGT. This chain's CDR3 is CASKSLGTSSYEQYF. In DNA, the CDR3 is TGTGCCAGCAAGTCTCTCGGGACGTCTTCCTACGAGCAGTACTTC.

In its sample, this clone was seen a few times. This chain joins TRBV5-4 and TRBJ1-6, with unresolved D. This CDR3 spans 14 amino acids. V was shortened by 5 bases and J by 10 bases, with 16 bases between the two germline ends. Germline V lookup: CDR1 SGHNT, CDR2 YYREEE (reference sequence). Here the CDR3 DNA reads TGTGCCAGCAGTGGAGGGAGTCAAGGGTCACCCCTCCACTTT. This translates into CASSGGSQGSPLHF. Full variable domain (rest looked up from reference TRBV5-4 and TRBJ1-6): ETGVTQSPTHLIKTRGQQVTLRCSSQSGHNTVSWYQQALGQGPQFIFQYYREEENGRGNFPPRFSGLQFPNYSSELNVNALELDDSALYLCASSGGSQGSPLHFGNGTRLTVT.

Only a few counts were recorded for this clone. The chain carries TRBV30 and TRBJ1-6; D is possibly TRBD1 (5 bases). The germline V and J ends were trimmed by 2 bases and 7 bases, with 12 bases remaining between them. From germline, CDR1 is GTSNPN and CDR2 SVGIG (reference sequence). The CDR3 runs 14 residues. This chain's CDR3 is CAWSSTGGNSPLHF. CDR3 sequence (DNA): TGTGCCTGGAGTAGTACAGGTGGAAATTCACCCCTCCACTTT.